This TCR beta chain was retrieved from a study of T cell responses to AZD1222 COVID-19 vaccine. Study findings and constraints: Spike regions recognized by vaccine-associated CD4 TCRs spanned the protein, led by 160-218 and 743-854. Clonal diversity was possibly underestimated, and white British individuals and females predominated among donors. Seropositive status at baseline applied to only a handful of AZD1222 recipients.

This CDR3 is built from 15 residues. CDR1 is SGDLS, CDR2 YYNGEE, per germline. V shed 6 bases, J shed 3 bases, and the junction held 8 bases outside the gene matches. Worth noting for this clone: Its target is not known.

Profiled with immunoSEQ multiplex PCR; TCRdb holds only in-frame clones, not every one. The table records 40,000 to 50,000 clones, 70% to 90% of them present only once. This material consisted of peripheral blood, taken 28 days after the second AZD1222 dose. The TCR sequence derives from an adult who received the AZD1222 COVID-19 vaccine. This chain connects TRBV9 to TRBJ2-1; 8 bases fit TRBD2. The DNA for the CDR3 is TGTGCCAGCACTCAAGGGACTAGGGGCTACAATGAGCAGTTCTTC. As protein: CASTQGTRGYNEQFF.